The source of this TCR beta chain is a study of beta chain features in type 1 diabetes. Every bit of the isolated RNA underwent reverse transcription, so sequencing read expressed TCRB transcripts. Repertoires were generated with immunoSEQ multiplex PCR, while TCRdb's copy carries only in-frame clones and drops some. The sample records some 220,000 clones, approximately 11% being singletons. Germline V gene sequence: CDR1 SGHNT, CDR2 YENEEA. Trimming took 4 bases from V and 4 from J, leaving 17 bases between them. This CDR3 region has 15 residues. This clone came up a few times. This rearrangement joins TRBV11-3 to TRBJ2-7; D is tentatively TRBD1 or TRBD2 (5 bases each). Sequenced input: central memory CD4+ T cells from blood. The TCR originated in a man between 18 and 35 years old in good health. The CDR3 region has the DNA TGTGCCAGCAGCTCAGATAGAGCGAGGGGATACGAGCAGTACTTC. The encoded protein is CASSSDRARGYEQYF.